A selection of T cell receptor beta chains follows, all from one sample in a study of T cells in Graves' hyperthyroidism and ophthalmopathy. TCRdb ran MiXCR on the multiplex PCR reads and lists one entry per CDR3 protein. The table includes 110,000 to 150,000 distinct CDR3 sequences, around 20% detected once. Sequencing input: blood. The receptors were gathered from a woman in her 50s with Graves' hyperthyroidism that later progressed to Graves' ophthalmopathy. The CDR3 runs from the conserved cysteine through the conserved F or W. The order of the fields is J gene, V gene, D gene, clone size, CDR3 DNA, CDR3 protein. A D gene is named only where the DNA matches it firmly. Expanded clones get a size class; other rows say once, few or many, or leave the size out.

TRBJ2-7,TRBV10-3,TRBD2,many,TGTGCCATCAGTGTGACTAGCGGGACACTCGAGCAGTACTTC,CAISVTSGTLEQYF
TRBJ2-1,TRBV19,NA,NA,TGTGCCAGTAGTATAGACACTTACAATGAGCAGTTCTTC,CASSIDTYNEQFF
TRBJ1-3,TRBV19,NA,NA,TGTGCCAGTAGTATAGGAGGCTCTGGAAACACCATATATTTT,CASSIGGSGNTIYF
TRBJ2-1,TRBV7-3,TRBD2,many,TGTGCCAGCAGCCATCTAGCGGGAGTAAATGAGCAGTTCTTC,CASSHLAGVNEQFF
TRBJ2-2,TRBV2,NA,NA,TGTGCCAGCAGTGGACAGGCGAACACCGGGGAGCTGTTTTTT,CASSGQANTGELFF
TRBJ2-7,TRBV6-5,NA,many,TGTGCCAGCAGTTACCCGACAGCTGAGCAGTACTTC,CASSYPTAEQYF
TRBJ2-5,TRBV18,NA,many,TGTGCCAGCTCACTAAAGGACCAAGAGACCCAGTACTTC,CASSLKDQETQYF
TRBJ2-5,TRBV9,TRBD2,many,TGTGCCAGCAGCACCCCTGGCGGGAGCGGAGAGACCCAGTACTTC,CASSTPGGSGETQYF
TRBJ1-1,TRBV20-1,NA,many,TGCAGTGCTCGTTCAGGACAGCTTGAAGCTTTCTTT,CSARSGQLEAFF
TRBJ2-7,TRBV29-1,NA,NA,TGCAGCCTGGAAACGGGACTTACCCTATACGAGCAGTACTTC,CSLETGLTLYEQYF
TRBJ1-5,TRBV6-1,NA,many,TGTGCCAGCAGTGAAGGGGTAAGGCAGCCCCAGCATTTT,CASSEGVRQPQHF
TRBJ1-3,TRBV4-1,TRBD1,NA,TGCGCCAGCAGCCAAGAAGGGACAGGGCCTGGAAACGCCATATATTTT,CASSQEGTGPGNAIYF
TRBJ1-6,TRBV20-1,NA,NA,TGCAGTGCTACCCAGGGGAGGCAGTCTAATTCACCCCTCCACTTT,CSATQGRQSNSPLHF
TRBJ2-5,TRBV6-4,NA,NA,TGTGCCAGCAGTTACTCGAGAGAGGGGGGGCGTGGGGAGACCCAGTACTTC,CASSYSREGGRGETQYF
TRBJ2-1,TRBV30,TRBD2,many,TGTGCCTGGAGTGAACTAGCGGGAGTGGATGAGCAGTTCTTC,CAWSELAGVDEQFF
TRBJ1-5,TRBV20-1,TRBD1,many,TGCAGTGCAAAGACGGGACAGGGTATTCAGCCCCAGCATTTT,CSAKTGQGIQPQHF
TRBJ2-4,TRBV19,TRBD1,NA,TGTGCCAGTAGCTACAGGGGTGAACGGGGCATTCAGTACTTC,CASSYRGERGIQYF
TRBJ1-1,TRBV19,NA,many,TGTGCCAGTAAAAAGGGGGCTGAAGCTTTCTTT,CASKKGAEAFF
TRBJ2-1,TRBV30,TRBD1,many,TGTGCCTGGAGTGTAAAAGGGGGCATGGATGAGCAGTTCTTC,CAWSVKGGMDEQFF
TRBJ1-1,TRBV12-3/TRBV12-4,NA,many,TGTGCCAGCAGCCCAGACAGGCTGGAGGAAGCTTTCTTT,CASSPDRLEEAFF
TRBJ2-2,TRBV14,NA,many,TGTGCCAGCAGCCGGGACAGTCCCGGGGGACACACCGGGGAGCTGTTTTTT,CASSRDSPGGHTGELFF
TRBJ1-4,TRBV5-1,NA,NA,TGCGCCAGCAGCTTGGACGGAACCAATGAAAAACTGTTTTTT,CASSLDGTNEKLFF
TRBJ2-3,TRBV5-4,TRBD2,NA,TGTGCCAGCAGCTTGGGTGGGACTAGGGCCACAGATACGCAGTATTTT,CASSLGGTRATDTQYF
TRBJ1-5,TRBV20-1,TRBD1,many,TGCAGTGCTAGAGAGGAAGGGGGCTTTCGTAATCAGCCCCAGCATTTT,CSAREEGGFRNQPQHF
TRBJ2-3,TRBV20-1,NA,few,TGCAGTGCTACGCAGGGTTGGACTAGCACAGATACGCAGTATTTT,CSATQGWTSTDTQYF
TRBJ2-3,TRBV10-3,TRBD2,many,TGTGCCATCAGTGCGGGTAGCGGGTTACGCACAGATACGCAGTATTTT,CAISAGSGLRTDTQYF
TRBJ2-5,TRBV30,NA,many,TGTGCCTGGAGTGGGGGCGCCCAAGAGACCCAGTACTTC,CAWSGGAQETQYF
TRBJ2-7,TRBV2,NA,many,TGTGCCAGCACGACCCTGGTCCGTGAGTCTATTGAGCAGTACTTC,CASTTLVRESIEQYF
TRBJ1-4,TRBV20-1,TRBD1,NA,TGCAGTGCTAGGCCCCGGGGACAGGGAGAAAAACTGTTTTTT,CSARPRGQGEKLFF
TRBJ2-3,TRBV28,TRBD1,NA,TGTGCCAGCAGTTTTGCCTCGGGACAGAAGTTCACAGATACGCAGTATTTT,CASSFASGQKFTDTQYF
TRBJ2-5,TRBV2,NA,many,TGTGCCAGCAGTATTACGACATTCGAGACCCAGTACTTC,CASSITTFETQYF
TRBJ2-7,TRBV7-9,NA,NA,TGTGCCAGCAGCTTAAGGGCAGGGTTTGCCTACGAGCAGTACTTC,CASSLRAGFAYEQYF
TRBJ1-4,TRBV2,NA,many,TGTGCCAGCAGTCAAAGGCGACAGACAACTAATGAAAAACTGTTTTTT,CASSQRRQTTNEKLFF
TRBJ2-7,TRBV29-1,TRBD1,NA,TGCAGCGGTCGGACAGGACCGTACGAGCAGTACTTC,CSGRTGPYEQYF
TRBJ2-6,TRBV4-1,TRBD1,NA,TGCGCCAGCAGCCATACGGACAGGGGGTTTGGGGCCAACGTCCTGACTTTC,CASSHTDRGFGANVLTF
TRBJ2-1,TRBV28,TRBD1,NA,TGTGCCAGCAGTTTCGGGACAGGGGCTTGGGAGATCAATGAGCAGTTCTTC,CASSFGTGAWEINEQFF
TRBJ2-5,TRBV29-1,NA,many,TGCAGCGTTGACCAGGGGGGAGAGACCCAGTACTTC,CSVDQGGETQYF
TRBJ1-2,TRBV10-1,NA,NA,TGCGCCAGCAGTGACTCGGACCGACGATCATACGACGGCTACACCTTC,CASSDSDRRSYDGYTF
TRBJ2-3,TRBV5-5,NA,few,TGTGCCAGCAGCCCTGACTCGTACCCCTCGGATACGCAGTATTTT,CASSPDSYPSDTQYF
TRBJ2-3,TRBV27,NA,many,TGTGCCAGCGGGCGCGGGGGCAGCACAGATACGCAGTATTTT,CASGRGGSTDTQYF
TRBJ2-1,TRBV3-1,TRBD2,many,TGTGCCAGCAGATACGGCGGGAGGAATGAGCAGTTCTTC,CASRYGGRNEQFF
TRBJ2-7,TRBV6-1,NA,many,TGTGCCAGCAGCCCTCGGTCAGCCTCCTACGAGCAGTACTTC,CASSPRSASYEQYF
TRBJ2-1,TRBV12-3/TRBV12-4,TRBD2,many,TGTGCCAGCAGCCGAGGGACTACGCAGTTCTTC,CASSRGTTQFF
TRBJ2-2,TRBV10-2,TRBD1,few,TGCGCCAGCAGGGATACAGGGGCTGGTACCGGGGAGCTGTTTTTT,CASRDTGAGTGELFF
TRBJ2-1,TRBV3-1,TRBD1,many,TGTGCCAGCAGCCCCCAAGACAGGGCCGGCGAGCAGTTCTTC,CASSPQDRAGEQFF
TRBJ2-3,TRBV19,TRBD2,NA,TGTGCCAGTAGACTAGCGGGAGGGCCGGATACGCAGTATTTT,CASRLAGGPDTQYF
TRBJ1-5,TRBV20-1,NA,few,TGCAGCGTCAACCTCAGGGACAATCAGCCCCAGCATTTT,CSVNLRDNQPQHF
TRBJ2-5,TRBV4-1,NA,few,TGCGCCAGCAGCCAAGACGCCGTCCCCCAAGAGACCCAGTACTTC,CASSQDAVPQETQYF
TRBJ2-1,TRBV11-2,TRBD1,NA,TGTGCCAGCAGCTTTGATAGACCGGGACAGTGGTTCTTC,CASSFDRPGQWFF